The 21 T cell receptor beta chains below all came from one sample that was sequenced in a study of T cell responses to AZD1222 COVID-19 vaccine. Profiling relied on immunoSEQ multiplex PCR, and the TCRdb table lists in-frame clones only, not all of them. The sample carries 55,000 to 75,000 clones, around nine tenths recorded once. Sequenced material: peripheral blood, taken on day 0 of AZD1222 vaccination. The receptors derive from an adult in good health.

Only one count was recorded for this clone. This sequence joins TRBV4-1 and TRBJ2-7, with TRBD2 matching 7 bases. The CDR3 length is 15 residues. Germline lookup yields CDR1 MGHRA and CDR2 YSYEKL. J was trimmed by 3 bases and V by 1 base; bases with no gene match: 6. The CDR3 spells CASSQVREGLYEQYF. In DNA form, the CDR3 reads TGCGCCAGCAGCCAAGTCAGGGAGGGTCTCTACGAGCAGTACTTC.

The count of this clone is one. The chain combines TRBV3-1 (or the pseudogene TRBV3-2) with TRBJ1-4; D is unresolved. The V end was cut by 6 bases, the J end by 4 bases, with 9 bases between. CDR1 and CDR2 from the germline V gene are LGHDT and YNNKEL (reference sequence). The CDR3 totals 13 residues. CDR3 nucleotides: TGTGCCAGCAGGCAGGACTTTAATGAAAAACTGTTTTTT. Translating gives CASRQDFNEKLFF.

V is TRBV7-9 and J is TRBJ1-4; D might be TRBD1 (5 bases). The CDR3 is made up of 12 amino acids. The V and J ends lost 10 bases and 4 bases respectively, with 10 bases between them. The germline gives CDR1 SEHNR, CDR2 FQNEAQ (reference sequence). In DNA form, the CDR3 reads TGTGCCACCGTTGGGGGTAATGAAAAACTGTTTTTT. This encodes CATVGGNEKLFF.

This rearrangement joins TRBV12-2 to TRBJ2-3; the D call in the table, TRBD1, was not verified against the DNA. TRBV12-2 is flagged as a pseudogene. This CDR3 is 19 amino acids long. The CDR3, as DNA: TGTGCAAGTCGCTTAGTCAGAGACGGAGGACAGGGAAGCACAGATACGCAGTATTTT. It yields the protein CASRLVRDGGQGSTDTQYF.

The gene calls are TRBV7-8 and TRBJ2-3, with 7 bases fitting TRBD1. Germline lookup yields CDR1 SGHVS and CDR2 FQNEAQ. V lost 5 bases to trimming and J lost 6 bases; unmatched junction nucleotides: 2. The CDR3 totals 12 residues. Here the CDR3 DNA reads TGTGCCAGCAGCCAGGGGGTGGATACGCAGTATTTT. This gives the protein CASSQGVDTQYF.

This rearrangement joins TRBV12-3 or TRBV12-4 to TRBJ1-2; D is possibly TRBD1 (5 bases). Trimming pared 5 bases from V and 5 bases from J, leaving 12 bases between. The CDR3 totals 13 residues. CDR3 bases: TGTGCCAGCAGTCAGGGACCGAAATATGGCTACACCTTC. Amino acid sequence: CASSQGPKYGYTF.

The chain combines TRBV2 with TRBJ1-1; the match to TRBD1 covers 7 bases. CDR3 length equals 13 residues. Germline trimming cut 7 bases from V and 5 bases from J; bases unmatched to any gene: 7. Germline V lookup: CDR1 SNHLY, CDR2 FYNNEI. The CDR3 region has the DNA TGTGCCAGCACGCGACAGGGTTTGACTGAAGCTTTCTTT. Protein: CASTRQGLTEAFF.

The chain links TRBV7-9 to TRBJ1-2; D remains ambiguous. This CDR3 has 13 residues. Trimming removed 5 bases from V and 6 bases from J, with 13 bases in between. Germline V CDR1 and CDR2: SEHNR, FQNEAQ (reference sequence). CDR3 coding DNA: TGTGCCAGCAGCCGATCTGGGTTGGATGGCTACACCTTC. Translated, it gives CASSRSGLDGYTF.

This clone has a single count. This chain joins TRBV4-2 and TRBJ1-3; unclear D gene. The CDR3 contains 18 residues. Germline V lookup: CDR1 LGHNA, CDR2 YNFKEQ. V was trimmed by 3 bases and J by 4 bases, leaving 22 bases between them. CDR3 nucleotide sequence: TGTGCCAGCAGCCACGACCCCCCCCGGGGAGCAGCGGGAAACACCATATATTTT. Translation: CASSHDPPRGAAGNTIYF.

The CDR3 DNA follows: TGTGCCAGCAGTGAATGGGCAGGGGCCCCAACTAATGAGCAGTTCTTC. The encoded protein is CASSEWAGAPTNEQFF. The rearrangement links TRBV6-1 to TRBJ2-1; a possible D gene is TRBD1 (6 bases). The CDR3 spans 16 residues. V gave up 2 bases and J gave up 7 bases, with 18 bases separating them. The V gene's germline CDR1 is MNHNS and CDR2 SASEGT.

This rearrangement joins TRBV5-4 to TRBJ2-7; D not resolved. This CDR3 comprises 14 residues. Per the germline V gene, CDR1 is SGHNT and CDR2 is YYREEE (reference sequence). V lost 3 bases to trimming and J lost 0 bases, with 10 bases between them. The CDR3 DNA reads as TGTGCCAGCAGCTCCGTGTCCACCTCCTACGAGCAGTACTTC. Amino acid sequence: CASSSVSTSYEQYF.

In its sample, this clone was seen once. The rearrangement joins TRBV27 to TRBJ2-7; 12 positions agree with TRBD2. The CDR3 spans 17 residues. Trimming cost V 4 bases and J 6 bases; bases outside gene matches: 13. The germline V gene has CDR1 MNHEY and CDR2 SMNVEV (reference sequence). The CDR3 is CASSSKTSGSSHGEQYF. The CDR3 DNA reads TGTGCCAGCAGTTCGAAGACTAGCGGGAGTTCTCATGGCGAGCAGTACTTC.

This rearrangement joins TRBV2 to TRBJ2-3; perhaps TRBD2 as D (5 bases). V gave up 8 bases and J gave up 4 bases, with 7 bases separating them. There are 11 residues in the CDR3. The germline V gene encodes CDR1 SNHLY and CDR2 FYNNEI. Here the CDR3 reads CASFGADTQYF. The CDR3 region has the DNA TGTGCCAGCTTCGGGGCAGATACGCAGTATTTT.

V and J are TRBV3-1 (or the pseudogene TRBV3-2) and TRBJ2-1; D not resolved. Trimming cost V 4 bases and J 0 bases, with 4 bases left between them. The CDR3 has 13 amino acids. CDR1 is LGHDT, CDR2 YNNKEL, per germline (reference sequence). CDR3 in amino acids: CASSRGSYNEQFF. The CDR3 DNA reads as TGTGCCAGCAGCCGCGGCTCCTACAATGAGCAGTTCTTC.

The chain joins TRBV7-3 to TRBJ2-1; 12 nucleotides match TRBD1. This CDR3 region has 16 residues. Germline V gene sequence: CDR1 SGHTA, CDR2 FQGTGA. The trim removed 2 bases at V and 7 bases at J, leaving 6 bases unmatched. The CDR3 DNA reads as TGTGCCAGCAGCTTAGGGATGGGACAGGGGGCGAATGAGCAGTTCTTC. Its protein is CASSLGMGQGANEQFF.

The J gene is TRBJ2-1, the V gene TRBV28; tentatively, D is TRBD2 (6 bases). CDR1 is MDHEN, CDR2 SYDVKM, per germline. This CDR3 has 18 residues. Trimming shortened V by 2 bases and J by 1 base, and 18 bases separated the two germline ends. CDR3: CASSLNVIGSGSYNEQFF. DNA of the CDR3: TGTGCCAGCAGTTTAAACGTGATCGGGAGTGGGTCCTACAATGAGCAGTTCTTC.

V usage is TRBV5-1 and J usage is TRBJ2-5; D unclear. CDR3 length: 14 residues. V was cut by 7 bases and J by 2 bases, with 15 bases left in between. Germline-derived CDR1 and CDR2 are SGHRS and YFSETQ. The CDR3 protein is CASAASPPQETQYF. CDR3 nucleotide sequence: TGCGCCAGCGCAGCTTCACCCCCGCAAGAGACCCAGTACTTC.

The rearrangement uses TRBV7-9 and TRBJ2-5, with 7 nucleotides matching TRBD1. J gave up 2 bases and V 6 bases, and 6 bases lay outside the gene matches. The CDR3 length is 14 residues. The germline gives CDR1 SEHNR, CDR2 FQNEAQ (reference sequence). The CDR3 here is CASSSQGEQETQYF. CDR3 DNA: TGTGCCAGCAGTTCCCAGGGGGAGCAAGAGACCCAGTACTTC.

The chain has TRBV6-2 or TRBV6-3 and TRBJ2-7, with 9 nucleotides matching TRBD2. Germline lookup yields CDR1 MNHEY and CDR2 SVGEGT. Trimming cost V 0 bases and J 5 bases; bases outside gene matches: 14. The CDR3 contains 18 residues. The CDR3 loop is CASSYSELTGTSFNEQYF. The CDR3 region has the DNA TGTGCCAGCAGTTACTCGGAATTGACCGGGACTAGCTTCAACGAGCAGTACTTC.

J is TRBJ1-6 and V is TRBV5-6; no clear D gene. This CDR3 comprises 16 residues. The germline CDR1 and CDR2 sequences are SGHDT and YYEEEE. The germline V and J ends were trimmed by 0 bases and 7 bases, with 14 bases remaining between them. This CDR3 reads CASSLDPFPENSPLHF. CDR3 nucleotides: TGTGCCAGCAGCTTGGACCCTTTTCCGGAGAATTCACCCCTCCACTTT.

This chain uses TRBV2 with TRBJ2-3; D is possibly TRBD2 (5 bases). The CDR3 runs to 16 residues. The germline CDR1 and CDR2 sequences are SNHLY and FYNNEI. Deletions cut 7 bases from V and 4 bases from J, with 21 bases between. In DNA, the CDR3 is TGTGCCAGCACCTTACGACACTCGGGGAAGGCAGATACGCAGTATTTT. Amino acid sequence: CASTLRHSGKADTQYF.